A single sample gave rise to the 6 T cell receptor beta chains below, sequenced in a study of yellow fever vaccine responses in identical twins. TCRdb called the RT-PCR reads again in MiXCR, with one record for every CDR3 protein. The sample yields 9,500 to 13,000 distinct CDR3 sequences, roughly 85% seen once. Sample: T cells from blood (PBMCs), unsorted or a sorted subset (not recorded which), taken before or after yellow fever vaccination (not recorded which). These TCRs come from a woman younger than 35 who received the yellow fever vaccine.

The chain links TRBV14 to TRBJ2-3; D unclear. CDR1 and CDR2 (germline): SGHDN, FVKESK. This CDR3 contains 15 residues. V dropped 2 bases and J dropped 6 bases, with 15 bases sitting between them. CDR3 residues: CASSQLLPARDTQYF. The CDR3, as DNA: TGTGCCAGCAGCCAACTACTGCCAGCGAGGGATACGCAGTATTTT.

This chain links TRBV10-3 with TRBJ2-1, with no clear D. Trimming pared 2 bases from V and 5 bases from J, leaving 4 bases between. This CDR3 is built from 12 residues. CDR1 and CDR2 (germline): ENHRY, SYGVKD. In nucleotides, the CDR3 is TGTGCCATCAGTGAGAGGGACAATGAGCAGTTCTTC. This encodes CAISERDNEQFF.

This chain links TRBV5-6 with TRBJ2-1; maybe TRBD2 (6 bases). The CDR3 has 15 amino acids. Trimming removed 0 bases from V and 5 bases from J, with 12 bases in between. CDR1 SGHDT and CDR2 YYEEEE come from the germline V gene. The CDR3 sequence is CASSLGGVINNEQFF. CDR3 nucleotide sequence: TGTGCCAGCAGCTTGGGGGGGGTGATTAACAATGAGCAGTTCTTC.

This clonotype was counted only a few times. The rearrangement joins TRBV20-1 to TRBJ2-5; 7 nucleotides line up with TRBD2. This CDR3 is built from 15 residues. The V gene end was trimmed by 6 bases and the J gene end by 5 bases; junction bases not matched to a gene: 15. Germline CDR1 is DFQATT and CDR2 is SNEGSKA (reference sequence). The CDR3 is CSAPPPTSLIETQYF. CDR3 sequence (DNA): TGCAGTGCCCCCCCTCCGACTAGCTTGATTGAGACCCAGTACTTC.

V usage is TRBV4-1 and J usage is TRBJ1-1; D gene ambiguous. V lost 5 bases and J 5 bases, leaving 15 bases between the germline ends. The CDR3 runs to 14 residues. Looked up from germline, CDR1 is MGHRA and CDR2 is YSYEKL. The CDR3 loop is CASSGPLKGTEAFF. CDR3 DNA: TGCGCCAGCAGCGGACCTCTCAAAGGGACTGAAGCTTTCTTT.

The V and J genes are TRBV27 and TRBJ2-7; D remains unclear. V was shortened by 0 bases and J by 4 bases, with 7 bases between the two germline ends. The CDR3 consists of 13 residues. The germline CDR1 and CDR2 sequences are MNHEY and SMNVEV (reference sequence). The CDR3 here is CASSLSGVYEQYF. CDR3 in DNA: TGTGCCAGCAGTTTATCGGGTGTGTACGAGCAGTACTTC.